This TCR beta chain stems from a study of T-cell memory formation after mild COVID-19. Whole-study context: Each donor largely had its own TCR clusters.

Remarks on this clonotype: Its antigen is as yet unknown.

The germline V and J ends were trimmed by 4 bases and 0 bases, with 13 bases remaining between them. CDR1 is SGDLS and CDR2 is YYNGEE in the germline V gene. The CDR3 covers 15 residues. TCRdb redid the calling of the 5' RACE reads with MiXCR, one entry per CDR3 protein. The sample yields just under 350,000 distinct CDR3 sequences, about an eighth seen once. Study-wide points: Day 15 to 85 contracting clones showed balanced CD4/CD8; day 15 to 37 expanders favored CD4+. CD4+ contracting clones lay mainly in CM and EM, CD8+ ones in EMRA. The second-wave clones peaking on day 37 were not confirmed as SARS-CoV-2-specific.

The TCR originated in a man aged 18-30 years who had mild COVID-19 (a few samples of this study predate the infection). Cell type and time point are not known. The sample comprised PBMCs or a T cell subset sorted from them (not recorded which). The chain recombines TRBV9 with TRBJ1-1; possibly TRBD1 for D (6 bases). The CDR3 protein is CASSPRTALNTEAFF. As DNA, the CDR3 is TGTGCCAGCAGCCCTAGGACAGCCTTGAACACTGAAGCTTTCTTT.